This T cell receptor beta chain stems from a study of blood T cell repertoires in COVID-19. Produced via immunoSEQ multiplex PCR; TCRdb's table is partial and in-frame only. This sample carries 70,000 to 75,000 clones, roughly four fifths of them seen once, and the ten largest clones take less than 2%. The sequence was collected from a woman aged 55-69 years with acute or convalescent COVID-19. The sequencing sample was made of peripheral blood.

The CDR3 region has the DNA TGTGCCAGCAGCTTGAGAACCAGCGGGGACTATGGCTACACCTTC. This translates into CASSLRTSGDYGYTF. The V gene is TRBV5-6, the J gene TRBJ1-2; D is unclear. Germline CDR1 and CDR2: SGHDT and YYEEEE. Trimming stripped 1 base from V and 3 bases from J, with 13 bases between. CDR3 length: 15 residues.